These 22 T cell receptor beta chains share one sample of origin, sequenced in a study of blood T cell repertoires in COVID-19. Using immunoSEQ multiplex PCR, the repertoire was profiled, and TCRdb retains in-frame clones only, with some absent. Of about 62,000 clones detected, more than 70% appear once; the ten largest clones hold roughly 6.3%. Material for sequencing was peripheral blood. The origin of the receptors is a human donor in a cohort sampled during active COVID-19.

The J gene is TRBJ2-7, the V gene TRBV5-1; TRBD1 matches at 10 bases. This CDR3 has 15 amino acids. Germline lookup yields CDR1 SGHRS and CDR2 YFSETQ. The V and J ends lost 0 bases and 7 bases, in that order; junction bases with no gene match: 7. This chain's CDR3 is CASSLGQGAPTEQYF. The DNA for the CDR3 is TGCGCCAGCAGCTTGGGACAGGGGGCCCCTACGGAGCAGTACTTC.

This clone was counted between two and nine times. The gene calls are TRBV7-9 and TRBJ2-3; 9 bases align to TRBD2. This CDR3 contains 16 residues. Germline CDR1 and CDR2: SEHNR and FQNEAQ (reference sequence). V lost 3 bases to trimming and J lost 4 bases; unmatched junction nucleotides: 8. For the CDR3, the DNA is TGTGCCAGCAGCTTTCCCCGAAGCGGGGGGTCAGATACGCAGTATTTT. This translates into CASSFPRSGGSDTQYF.

J is TRBJ1-4 and V is TRBV2; TRBD1 agrees at 7 bases. CDR3 length: 14 residues. Germline V gene lookup returns CDR1 SNHLY and CDR2 FYNNEI. V lost 3 bases and J lost 7; bases outside the gene matches: 5. The DNA for the CDR3 is TGTGCCAGCAGTGACAGGGGGTTTAGTGAAAAACTGTTTTTT. Amino acid sequence: CASSDRGFSEKLFF.

V is TRBV5-4 and J is TRBJ2-3, with D tentatively TRBD2 (7 bases). Deletions cut 3 bases from V and 3 bases from J, with 14 bases between. The CDR3 is 15 residues long. Germline CDR1 is SGHNT and CDR2 is YYREEE (reference sequence). In DNA form, the CDR3 reads TGTGCCAGCAGCTGGGGGGGGGCGAAGACAGATACGCAGTATTTT. It specifies CASSWGGAKTDTQYF.

V usage is TRBV6-5 and J usage is TRBJ1-2; TRBD1 matches at 7 bases. After removal of 7 bases from V and 5 bases from J, the junction contained 10 bases not matched to a gene. The CDR3 covers 14 residues. CDR1 is MNHEY, CDR2 SVGAGI, per germline. The CDR3 here is CASTRQGWNYGYTF. CDR3 nucleotide sequence: TGTGCCAGCACTAGACAGGGCTGGAATTATGGCTACACCTTC.

V usage is TRBV4-1 and J usage is TRBJ2-7, with a weak D call TRBD2 (6 bases). V was pared by 4 bases and J by 3 bases, with 16 bases between. This CDR3 is built from 15 residues. Per germline, CDR1 MGHRA and CDR2 YSYEKL. The CDR3 region has the DNA TGCGCCAGCAGCCTCCTATTTGGGACTCGCTACGAGCAGTACTTC. It translates to CASSLLFGTRYEQYF.

The rearrangement links TRBV7-9 to TRBJ2-7, with a weak D call TRBD2 (5 bases). V was shortened by 3 bases and J by 3 bases, with 9 bases between the two germline ends. The CDR3 consists of 13 residues. From germline, CDR1 is SEHNR and CDR2 FQNEAQ (reference sequence). CDR3 nucleotide sequence: TGTGCCAGCAGCTTTTCCGGGGTCTACGAGCAGTACTTC. This encodes CASSFSGVYEQYF.

The chain links TRBV4-2 to TRBJ2-3; 10 bases line up with TRBD1. The CDR3 spans 17 residues. CDR1 and CDR2 from the germline V gene are LGHNA and YNFKEQ. Trimming at V came to 1 base and at J to 2 bases, leaving 6 bases not matched to a gene. The CDR3 sequence: CASSQGRGQGTTDTQYF. The CDR3 DNA follows: TGTGCCAGCAGCCAAGGGCGGGGACAGGGGACCACAGATACGCAGTATTTT.

This clone was detected only a few times. The rearrangement joins TRBV10-1 to TRBJ2-2; D unclear. The CDR3 totals 13 residues. CDR1 WNHNN and CDR2 SYGVQD come from the germline V gene (reference sequence). Trimming cost V 7 bases and J 3 bases, with 9 bases left between them. CDR3 DNA sequence: TGCGCCAGCAAGAACGACTACACCGGGGAGCTGTTTTTT. This gives the protein CASKNDYTGELFF.

This rearrangement joins TRBV9 to TRBJ2-4; D not resolved. The ends were cut back, 4 bases at V and 7 bases at J, with 15 bases in the middle. The V gene's germline CDR1 is SGDLS and CDR2 YYNGEE. The CDR3 has 14 amino acids. This CDR3 reads CASSSGTLENIQYF. The CDR3 DNA sequence: TGTGCCAGCAGCTCCGGAACGCTGGAGAACATTCAGTACTTC.

The genes are TRBV5-1 and TRBJ2-1; 8 bases agree with TRBD2. Looked up from germline, CDR1 is SGHRS and CDR2 is YFSETQ. This CDR3 contains 17 residues. The J segment lost 0 bases and the V segment lost 4 bases, leaving 9 bases of the junction unmatched. The CDR3 nucleotides read TGCGCCAGCAGCCCTCGCGTAGCGGGGAGCTCCTACAATGAGCAGTTCTTC. It is translated as CASSPRVAGSSYNEQFF.

The chain carries TRBV21-1 and TRBJ1-5; the D call TRBD1 from the table was never checked on the DNA. TRBV21-1 represents a pseudogene. The CDR3 spans 21 residues. CDR3 sequence: CASRCDEKGIAHRTGEQPQHF. CDR3 sequence (DNA): TGTGCCAGCAGGTGCGATGAGAAAGGTATCGCCCATAGGACAGGGGAGCAGCCCCAGCATTTT.

The chain is built from TRBV6-5 and TRBJ2-1, with a weak D call TRBD1 (5 bases). The germline V and J ends were trimmed by 4 bases and 10 bases, with 11 bases remaining between them. The length of the CDR3 is 12 residues. Germline V lookup: CDR1 MNHEY, CDR2 SVGAGI. In DNA, the CDR3 is TGTGCCAGCAGTTTCAGGGTAGCCGAGCAGTTCTTC. Protein sequence: CASSFRVAEQFF.

The gene calls are TRBV30 and TRBJ2-7; TRBD1 is a possible D gene (6 bases). The CDR3 runs 14 residues. Trimming took off 2 bases at V and 2 bases at J, with 13 bases between the two ends. CDR1 is GTSNPN and CDR2 is SVGIG in the germline V gene (reference sequence). Written as DNA, the CDR3 is TGTGCCTGGAGTCTGGGCAGGGGTCCCTACGAGCAGTACTTC. Its protein product is CAWSLGRGPYEQYF.

The rearrangement uses TRBV2 and TRBJ1-5, with 8 nucleotides matching TRBD1. Losses at the gene ends were 5 bases for V and 0 bases for J; bases not matched to a gene: 6. The CDR3 runs to 16 residues. The germline CDR1 and CDR2 sequences are SNHLY and FYNNEI. The CDR3 sequence is CASSRTGRNSNQPQHF. The DNA for the CDR3 is TGTGCCAGCAGTCGGACAGGGAGGAATAGCAATCAGCCCCAGCATTTT.

V is TRBV13 and J is TRBJ2-7; 12 positions match TRBD2. The CDR3 contains 19 residues. V trimming: 5 bases; J trimming: 0 bases; junction bases outside the gene matches: 14. The germline V gene has CDR1 PRHDT and CDR2 FYEKMQ (reference sequence). DNA for the CDR3: TGTGCCAGCAGCGCCAGGACTAGCGGGGCTAGATCAAGCTCCTACGAGCAGTACTTC. Amino acid sequence: CASSARTSGARSSSYEQYF.

The rearrangement links TRBV7-6 to TRBJ2-7, with 10 positions matching TRBD2. This CDR3 is 14 amino acids long. CDR1 and CDR2 (germline): SGHVS, FNYEAQ. V lost 5 bases to trimming and J lost 3 bases; unmatched junction nucleotides: 4. The CDR3: CASSRTSGLYEQYF. As DNA, the CDR3 is TGTGCCAGCAGCCGGACTAGCGGACTCTACGAGCAGTACTTC.

J is TRBJ2-1 and V is TRBV7-6; unclear D gene. Looked up from germline, CDR1 is SGHVS and CDR2 is FNYEAQ. The CDR3 runs to 15 residues. V dropped 2 bases and J dropped 0 bases, with 8 bases sitting between them. This CDR3 is CASSLIWSSYNEQFF. CDR3 DNA: TGTGCCAGCAGCTTAATTTGGAGCTCCTACAATGAGCAGTTCTTC. The full variable domain, its missing parts supplied by reference TRBV7-6 and TRBJ2-1, is GAGVSQSPRYKVTKRGQDVALRCDPISGHVSLYWYRQALGQGPEFLTYFNYEAQQDKSGLPNDRFSAERPEGSISTLTIQRTEQRDSAMYRCASSLIWSSYNEQFFGPGTRLTVL.

The table lists this clone with a count of one. V and J are TRBV4-1 and TRBJ1-1, with 8 bases lining up with TRBD1. Germline trimming cut 1 base from V and 6 bases from J; bases unmatched to any gene: 13. Germline-derived CDR1 and CDR2 are MGHRA and YSYEKL. The CDR3 spans 17 residues. In nucleotides, the CDR3 is TGCGCCAGCAGCCAAGTGACGGGTTGGACAGGGTTCCCTGAAGCTTTCTTT. The encoded protein is CASSQVTGWTGFPEAFF.

The chain recombines TRBV6-1 with TRBJ2-2; TRBD2 might be the D (5 bases). Germline V gene sequence: CDR1 MNHNS, CDR2 SASEGT. The CDR3 consists of 16 residues. The ends were cut back, 8 bases at V and 6 bases at J, with 22 bases in the middle. CDR3 region: CASCGQSWGSAGELFF. CDR3 nucleotides: TGTGCCAGCTGTGGTCAATCTTGGGGTAGCGCCGGGGAGCTGTTTTTT.

The CDR3 coding sequence is TGCGCCAGCAGCTCGGGGAGGACAGGGAACTACAATGAGCAGTTCTTC. Translation: CASSSGRTGNYNEQFF. V is TRBV5-1 and J is TRBJ2-1, with 8 bases aligning to TRBD1. V lost 3 bases to trimming and J lost 3 bases; unmatched junction nucleotides: 8. Germline V gene sequence: CDR1 SGHRS, CDR2 YFSETQ. This CDR3 region has 16 residues.

CDR3 amino acids: CASRLNRDSYEQYF. The CDR3 nucleotides are TGTGCCAGCAGGTTAAACAGGGACTCCTACGAGCAGTACTTC. The rearrangement links TRBV6-6 to TRBJ2-7; tentatively, D is TRBD1 (6 bases). Germline V gives CDR1 MNHNY, CDR2 SVGAGI (reference sequence). The CDR3 extends over 14 amino acids. V lost 6 bases and J 0 bases, leaving 12 bases between the germline ends.